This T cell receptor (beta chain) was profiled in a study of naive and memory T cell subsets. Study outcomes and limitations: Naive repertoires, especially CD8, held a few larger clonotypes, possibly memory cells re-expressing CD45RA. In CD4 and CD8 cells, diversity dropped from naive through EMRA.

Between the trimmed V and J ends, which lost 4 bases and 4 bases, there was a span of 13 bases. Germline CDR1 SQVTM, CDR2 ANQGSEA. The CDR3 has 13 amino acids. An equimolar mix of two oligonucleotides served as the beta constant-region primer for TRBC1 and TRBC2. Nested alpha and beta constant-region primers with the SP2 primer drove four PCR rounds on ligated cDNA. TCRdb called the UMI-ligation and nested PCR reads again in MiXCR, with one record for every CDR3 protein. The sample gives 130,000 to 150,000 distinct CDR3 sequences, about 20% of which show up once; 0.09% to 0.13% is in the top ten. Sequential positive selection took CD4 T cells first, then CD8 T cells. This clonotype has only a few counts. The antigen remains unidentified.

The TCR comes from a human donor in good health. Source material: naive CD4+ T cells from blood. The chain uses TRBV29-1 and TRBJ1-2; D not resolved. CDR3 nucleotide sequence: TGCAGCGTTGTTGAGGGATCGGGCTATGGCTACACCTTC. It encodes CSVVEGSGYGYTF.